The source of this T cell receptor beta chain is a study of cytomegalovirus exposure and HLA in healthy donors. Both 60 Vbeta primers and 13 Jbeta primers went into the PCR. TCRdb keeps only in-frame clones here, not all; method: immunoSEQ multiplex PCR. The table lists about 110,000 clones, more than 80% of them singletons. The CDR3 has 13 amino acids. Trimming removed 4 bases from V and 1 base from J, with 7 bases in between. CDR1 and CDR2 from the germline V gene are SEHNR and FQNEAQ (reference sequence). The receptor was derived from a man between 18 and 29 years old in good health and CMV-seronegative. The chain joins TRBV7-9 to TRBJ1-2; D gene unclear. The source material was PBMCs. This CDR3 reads CASSSAGNYGYTF. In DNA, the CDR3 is TGTGCCAGCAGCTCCGCCGGTAACTATGGCTACACCTTC.